The source of this T cell receptor beta chain is a study of control samples from healthy donors and cancer patients. The CDR3 length is 14 residues. With 5 bases removed from V and 0 bases from J, the gap between germline ends came to 10 bases. The germline CDR1 and CDR2 sequences are MDHEN and SYDVKM. Here immunoSEQ multiplex PCR was the method, and the copy in TCRdb shows in-frame clones only, minus some. The sample includes some 140,000 clones, around 95% of them seen just once. Sequenced sample: blood. The clonotype was recovered from a man aged 35-49 years in good health. V gene TRBV28 combines with J gene TRBJ2-5; D remains ambiguous. In DNA form, the CDR3 reads TGTGCCAGCAGTCCTACCTGGTACCAAGAGACCCAGTACTTC. This gives the protein CASSPTWYQETQYF.